The 16 T cell receptor beta chains in this list originate from one sample, sequenced in a study of shared clonotypes between healthy human individuals. CD45RO negativity and positive selection for CCR7 defined naive CD8 cells, a population that excluded terminally differentiated effector memory CD45RA+ cells. The protocol was immunoSEQ multiplex PCR, while the TCRdb copy is restricted to in-frame clones and leaves out a portion. The sample yields around 2.1 million clones, approximately 94% seen once. Specimen: naive CD8+ T cells from PBMCs. Receptors originate from a man in his late teens or twenties in good health. Some clones in this sample may be carry-over from other donors' samples.

The genes are TRBV28 and TRBJ2-1; 10 nucleotides align to TRBD1. The CDR3 sequence is 14 residues long. The germline V gene encodes CDR1 MDHEN and CDR2 SYDVKM. The V segment lost 4 bases and the J segment 9 bases; nucleotides outside the gene matches: 6. CDR3 nucleotide sequence: TGTGCCAGCAGTTCCGGGACAGGGGCGGGTGAGCAGTTCTTC. Translation: CASSSGTGAGEQFF.

The chain recombines TRBV11-3 with TRBJ1-1; maybe TRBD1 (6 bases). Trimming pared 2 bases from V and 7 bases from J, leaving 20 bases between. Germline V gene sequence: CDR1 SGHNT, CDR2 YENEEA. This CDR3 is built from 16 residues. The CDR3 coding sequence is TGTGCCAGCAGCTTAAGGGAAGGACAGAGTAGGGATGAAGCTTTCTTT. Its protein product is CASSLREGQSRDEAFF.

The gene calls are TRBV7-9 and TRBJ2-7, with 10 bases identical to TRBD1. The J segment lost 3 bases and the V segment lost 5 bases, leaving 7 bases of the junction unmatched. The CDR3 contains 15 residues. Germline CDR1 SEHNR, CDR2 FQNEAQ (reference sequence). The CDR3 loop is CASSGKDRGFYEQYF. The CDR3 DNA reads as TGTGCCAGCAGCGGGAAGGACAGGGGGTTCTACGAGCAGTACTTC.

This chain uses TRBV6-1 with TRBJ2-5; D remains ambiguous. V shed 1 base and J shed 7 bases, with 7 bases lying between them. The germline gives CDR1 MNHNS, CDR2 SASEGT. This CDR3 contains 12 residues. The CDR3 region is CASSEGRGTQYF. The CDR3 DNA sequence: TGTGCCAGCAGTGAAGGCCGCGGGACCCAGTACTTC.

The chain carries TRBV28 and TRBJ2-5, with TRBD2 as a possible D gene (7 bases). The V gene's germline CDR1 is MDHEN and CDR2 SYDVKM. Trimming removed 4 bases from V and 5 bases from J, with 17 bases in between. The CDR3 runs 15 residues. Written as DNA, the CDR3 is TGTGCCAGCAGTTCCACCACTAGGGGGGGGGAGACCCAGTACTTC. Its translation is CASSSTTRGGETQYF.

This clone was detected a few times. This chain uses TRBV11-2 with TRBJ2-2; 9 positions agree with TRBD2. CDR3 length equals 17 residues. From germline, CDR1 is SGHAT and CDR2 FQNNGV. The V gene end was trimmed by 3 bases and the J gene end by 3 bases; junction bases not matched to a gene: 8. The CDR3, as DNA: TGTGCCAGCAGCTTCCCCAGGACTAGCGCGGACACCGGGGAGCTGTTTTTT. Translating it yields CASSFPRTSADTGELFF.

This chain links TRBV14 with TRBJ1-1; 7 bases agree with TRBD1. The V and J ends lost 4 bases and 6 bases, in that order; junction bases with no gene match: 11. The CDR3 has 15 residues. Per the germline V gene, CDR1 is SGHDN and CDR2 is FVKESK. The CDR3 sequence: CASSPLRGLAAEAFF. Here the CDR3 DNA reads TGTGCCAGCAGCCCTTTAAGGGGGCTGGCCGCTGAAGCTTTCTTT.

This chain joins TRBV4-3 and TRBJ2-7, with TRBD1 identical over 9 bases. V shed 0 bases, J shed 2 bases, and the junction held 2 bases outside the gene matches. The CDR3 contains 15 residues. CDR1 is LGHNA, CDR2 YSLEER, per germline. The CDR3 DNA is TGCGCCAGCAGCCAAGACGGGACAGGGCCCTACGAGCAGTACTTC. Protein sequence: CASSQDGTGPYEQYF.

The chain couples TRBV7-6 to TRBJ2-7, with TRBD2 matching over 14 bases. This CDR3 comprises 15 residues. From germline, CDR1 is SGHVS and CDR2 FNYEAQ. J was trimmed by 9 bases and V by 5 bases; bases with no gene match: 9. The CDR3: CASSPGTSGGLGQYF. DNA of the CDR3: TGTGCCAGCAGCCCTGGGACTAGCGGGGGCCTGGGGCAGTACTTC.

The rearrangement links TRBV6-5 to TRBJ2-1; 10 positions agree with TRBD1. The V and J ends lost 6 bases and 8 bases, in that order; junction bases with no gene match: 7. The CDR3 contains 14 residues. In germline, CDR1 is MNHEY, CDR2 SVGAGI. In DNA, the CDR3 is TGTGCCAGCAGGCGACAGGGGGCAGACTATGAGCAGTTCTTC. It yields the protein CASRRQGADYEQFF.

The chain is built from TRBV19 and TRBJ1-1; 10 bases are a match to TRBD1. Looked up from germline, CDR1 is LNHDA and CDR2 is SQIVND (reference sequence). CDR3 length: 15 residues. V gave up 5 bases and J gave up 5 bases; unmatched junction bases: 8. For the CDR3, the DNA is TGTGCCAGTAGTGCGGGGGACAGGGGTTTAACTGAAGCTTTCTTT. Translation gives CASSAGDRGLTEAFF.

The V and J genes are TRBV13 and TRBJ1-4; D not certain. Germline CDR1 reads PRHDT; CDR2 reads FYEKMQ (reference sequence). The CDR3 totals 14 residues. Trimming removed 3 bases from V and 3 bases from J, with 8 bases in between. The CDR3 DNA reads TGTGCCAGCAGCTTTGGAAGACCTAATGAAAAACTGTTTTTT. It yields the protein CASSFGRPNEKLFF.

The V and J genes are TRBV27 and TRBJ2-1; tentatively, D is TRBD1 (5 bases). Trimming left V 6 bases short and J 1 base short, with 10 bases between. The CDR3 is 14 amino acids. Germline-derived CDR1 and CDR2 are MNHEY and SMNVEV (reference sequence). The CDR3 DNA is TGTGCCAGCAGACCTCAGGGATCCTACAATGAGCAGTTCTTC. Residues: CASRPQGSYNEQFF.

The chain joins TRBV9 to TRBJ2-1; 8 bases align to TRBD1. The CDR3 is 15 residues long. The ends lost 4 bases at V and 8 bases at J; junction bases unmatched: 11. CDR1 and CDR2 (germline): SGDLS, YYNGEE. The CDR3 region has the DNA TGTGCCAGCAGCACCTATACAGGGGGTAGGGATGAGCAGTTCTTC. This gives the protein CASSTYTGGRDEQFF. Filled out from reference TRBV9 and TRBJ2-1, the complete variable domain reads DSGVTQTPKHLITATGQRVTLRCSPRSGDLSVYWYQQSLDQGLQFLIQYYNGEERAKGNILERFSAQQFPDLHSELNLSSLELGDSALYFCASSTYTGGRDEQFFGPGTRLTVL.

This clone has just one count. The chain is built from TRBV5-4 and TRBJ1-1, with D unresolved. Per the germline V gene, CDR1 is SGHNT and CDR2 is YYREEE (reference sequence). The germline V and J ends were trimmed by 2 bases and 4 bases, with 12 bases remaining between them. The CDR3 has 14 amino acids. The CDR3 is CASSFGTSSTEAFF. As DNA, the CDR3 is TGTGCCAGCAGCTTCGGCACTTCTAGCACTGAAGCTTTCTTT.

The CDR3 loop is CASSSAAYGYTF. CDR3 coding DNA: TGTGCCAGCAGCTCCGCTGCCTATGGCTACACCTTC. The gene calls are TRBV5-4 and TRBJ1-2, with D uncertain. The CDR3 spans 12 residues. CDR1 is SGHNT and CDR2 is YYREEE in the germline V gene (reference sequence). Trimming left V 3 bases short and J 4 bases short, with 7 bases between.